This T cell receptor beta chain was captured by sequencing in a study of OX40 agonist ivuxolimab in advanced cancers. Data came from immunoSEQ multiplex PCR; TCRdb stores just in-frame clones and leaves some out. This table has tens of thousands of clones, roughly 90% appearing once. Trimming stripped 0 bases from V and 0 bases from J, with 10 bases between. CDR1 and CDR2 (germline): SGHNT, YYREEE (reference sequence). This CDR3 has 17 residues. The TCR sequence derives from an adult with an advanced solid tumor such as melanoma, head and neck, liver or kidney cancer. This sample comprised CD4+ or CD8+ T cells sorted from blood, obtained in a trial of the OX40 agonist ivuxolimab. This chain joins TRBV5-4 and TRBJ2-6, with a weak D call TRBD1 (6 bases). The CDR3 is CASSLGTAYSGANVLTF. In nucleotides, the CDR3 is TGTGCCAGCAGCTTGGGGACAGCATACTCTGGGGCCAACGTCCTGACTTTC.